The rows below give T cell receptor beta chains drawn from one sample of a study of blood T cell repertoires in COVID-19. The repertoire was sequenced with immunoSEQ multiplex PCR; TCRdb's copy has only in-frame clones and lacks some. The sample consists of 130,000 or so clones, approximately 77% of them appearing once. The sample was peripheral blood. These receptors all stem from a man older than 75 with acute or convalescent COVID-19. The CDR3 runs from the conserved cysteine through the conserved F or W. D genes are given only for firm matches. A clone size is listed for some rows: how often the clone was seen (once, few, many), or a class if it is expanded.

D gene	V gene	clone size	CDR3 length	J gene	CDR3 DNA	CDR3 protein
NA	TRBV6-5	NA	15	TRBJ1-1	TGTGCCAGCAGTTACAACAGGGAGTTAAACACTGAAGCTTTCTTT	CASSYNRELNTEAFF
NA	TRBV5-4	NA	16	TRBJ2-5	TGTGCCAGCAGCCCAGGGGCCGGACCAGGCCTCGAGACCCAGTACTTC	CASSPGAGPGLETQYF
TRBD1	TRBV3-1/TRBV3-2	NA	15	TRBJ1-5	TGTGCCAGCAGCCAAGCAGGGGGGAGCAATCAGCCCCAGCATTTT	CASSQAGGSNQPQHF
NA	TRBV5-5	NA	13	TRBJ2-5	TGTGCCAGCAGCTCGGGGGTCCAAGAGACCCAGTACTTC	CASSSGVQETQYF
NA	TRBV5-1	few	15	TRBJ1-6	TGCGCCAGCAGCTGGGCCGGCTCCTATAATTCACCCCTCCACTTT	CASSWAGSYNSPLHF
NA	TRBV3-1/TRBV3-2	once	15	TRBJ2-2	TGTGCCAGCAGCCGCCGGGAAGCACGGTCCGGGGAGCTGTTTTTT	CASSRREARSGELFF
NA	TRBV28	NA	12	TRBJ1-2	TGTGCCAGCAGTTTAGGAGGCTATGGCTACACCTTC	CASSLGGYGYTF
NA	TRBV5-1	NA	14	TRBJ1-2	TGCGCCAGCAGCTTGACAGTAAGCAACTATGGCTACACCTTC	CASSLTVSNYGYTF
NA	TRBV4-1	NA	14	TRBJ2-2	TGCGCCAGCAGCCAAGCAGGGGTAGCCGGGGAGCTGTTTTTT	CASSQAGVAGELFF
NA	TRBV6-6	once	14	TRBJ1-4	TGTGCCAGCAGCCGATCCGACAGTAATGAAAAACTGTTTTTT	CASSRSDSNEKLFF
TRBD1	TRBV19	NA	16	TRBJ2-3	TGTGCCAGTAGTATAGACCCAGGGGGCCGCACAGATACGCAGTATTTT	CASSIDPGGRTDTQYF
TRBD2	TRBV15	NA	15	TRBJ2-7	TGTGCCACCAGCATACTAGCGGGGGGCTCCTACGAGCAGTACTTC	CATSILAGGSYEQYF
TRBD1	TRBV10-3	NA	15	TRBJ1-4	TGTGCCACAAGCCTTACAGGGGGCCAGCGTGAAAAACTGTTTTTT	CATSLTGGQREKLFF
TRBD1	TRBV7-9	NA	17	TRBJ2-7	TGTGCCAGCAGCACCGGGACAGGGGTGGGGAGCTCCTACGAGCAGTACTTC	CASSTGTGVGSSYEQYF
TRBD2	TRBV5-1	NA	15	TRBJ2-1	TGCGCCAGCAGCGACGGGACTAGCGGGGGCAATGAGCAGTTCTTC	CASSDGTSGGNEQFF
NA	TRBV11-2	many	16	TRBJ1-4	TGTGCCAGCAGCTTTTCCAGGGGACCAACTAATGAAAAACTGTTTTTT	CASSFSRGPTNEKLFF
NA	TRBV19	NA	16	TRBJ2-1	TGTGCCAGTAGGTCTTCGGGGGGACAGGTCTACAATGAGCAGTTCTTC	CASRSSGGQVYNEQFF
NA	TRBV11-2	few	16	TRBJ2-1	TGTGCCAGCAGCTTAGAGGGCGCTTTTTACTACAATGAGCAGTTCTTC	CASSLEGAFYYNEQFF
NA	TRBV5-1	NA	14	TRBJ1-2	TGCGCCAGCAGCTCGGACAACTCTAACTATGGCTACACCTTC	CASSSDNSNYGYTF
TRBD1	TRBV2	NA	15	TRBJ2-7	TGTGCCAGCAGGGGGGACAGCCCCCATCCCTACGAGCAGTACTTC	CASRGDSPHPYEQYF
NA	TRBV7-9	NA	15	TRBJ2-5	TGTGCCAGCAGCTTACGTTCGCAGGACCAAGAGACCCAGTACTTC	CASSLRSQDQETQYF
TRBD1	TRBV5-4	NA	15	TRBJ1-1	TGTGCCAGCAGTTCAAACAGGGGGATGAACACTGAAGCTTTCTTT	CASSSNRGMNTEAFF
NA	TRBV6-5	many	13	TRBJ2-3	TGTGCCAGCAGTTACTTTGCCAGAGATACGCAGTATTTT	CASSYFARDTQYF
TRBD1	TRBV28	NA	16	TRBJ2-7	TGTGCCAGCAGTCCCCTGGGACAGGGGTTCGGATACGAGCAGTACTTC	CASSPLGQGFGYEQYF
TRBD1	TRBV5-4	NA	14	TRBJ1-1	TGTGCCAGCAGCAGGCGGGACAGGAACACTGAAGCTTTCTTT	CASSRRDRNTEAFF
NA	TRBV4-3	few	13	TRBJ1-1	TGCGCCAGCAGCCAAGACAGGGGATTCGAAGCTTTCTTT	CASSQDRGFEAFF
NA	TRBV3-1/TRBV3-2	few	14	TRBJ1-1	TGTGCCAGCAGCTACGACGGACTGTACACTGAAGCTTTCTTT	CASSYDGLYTEAFF
TRBD1	TRBV2	NA	16	TRBJ1-5	TGTGCCAGCAGTGGGACAGGGGGGGGAGGCGATCAGCCCCAGCATTTT	CASSGTGGGGDQPQHF